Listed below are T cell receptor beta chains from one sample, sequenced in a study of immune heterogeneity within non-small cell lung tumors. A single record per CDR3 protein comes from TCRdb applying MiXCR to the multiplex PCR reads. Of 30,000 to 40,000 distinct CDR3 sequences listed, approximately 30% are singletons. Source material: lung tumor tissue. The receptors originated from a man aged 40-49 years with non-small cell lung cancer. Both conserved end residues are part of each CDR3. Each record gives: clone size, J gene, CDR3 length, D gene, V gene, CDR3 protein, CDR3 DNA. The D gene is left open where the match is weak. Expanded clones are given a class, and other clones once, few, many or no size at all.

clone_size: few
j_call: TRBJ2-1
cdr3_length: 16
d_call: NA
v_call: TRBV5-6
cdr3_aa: CASSLRFGSSYNEQFF
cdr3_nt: TGTGCCAGCAGCTTAAGATTCGGGAGCTCCTACAATGAGCAGTTCTTC

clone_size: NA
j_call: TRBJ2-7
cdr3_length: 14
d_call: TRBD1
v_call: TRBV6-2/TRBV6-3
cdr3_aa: CASRKTGGIYEQYF
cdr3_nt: TGTGCCAGCAGGAAGACAGGGGGAATCTACGAGCAGTACTTC

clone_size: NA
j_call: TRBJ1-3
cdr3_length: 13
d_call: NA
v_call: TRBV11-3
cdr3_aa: CASREDSGNTIYF
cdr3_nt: TGTGCCAGCAGGGAGGACTCTGGAAACACCATATATTTT

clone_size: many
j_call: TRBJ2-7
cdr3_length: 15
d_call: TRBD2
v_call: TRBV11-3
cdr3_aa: CASSLRSSGTYEQYF
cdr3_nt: TGTGCCAGCAGCTTAAGGTCTAGCGGGACCTACGAGCAGTACTTC

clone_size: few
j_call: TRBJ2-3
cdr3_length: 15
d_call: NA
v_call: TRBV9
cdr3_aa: CASSVGVGGPDTQYF
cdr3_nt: TGTGCCAGCAGCGTAGGTGTGGGAGGACCAGATACGCAGTATTTT

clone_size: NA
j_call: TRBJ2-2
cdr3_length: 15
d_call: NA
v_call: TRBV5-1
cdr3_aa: CASRGRRGPAGELFF
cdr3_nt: TGCGCCAGCAGGGGGCGACGGGGTCCGGCCGGGGAGCTGTTTTTT

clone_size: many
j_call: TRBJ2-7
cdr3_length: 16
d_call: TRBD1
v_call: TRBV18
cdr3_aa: CASSVNAAGGAEVQYF
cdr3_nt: TGTGCCAGCTCCGTTAATGCGGCAGGGGGCGCGGAAGTGCAGTACTTC

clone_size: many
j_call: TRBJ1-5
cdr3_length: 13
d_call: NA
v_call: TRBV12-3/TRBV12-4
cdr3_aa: CASSFGREQPQHF
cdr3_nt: TGTGCCAGCAGTTTTGGTAGGGAACAGCCCCAGCATTTT

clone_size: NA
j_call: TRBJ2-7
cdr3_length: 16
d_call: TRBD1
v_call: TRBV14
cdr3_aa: CASSQTGTGSSYEQYF
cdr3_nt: TGTGCCAGCAGCCAAACCGGGACAGGGAGCTCCTACGAGCAGTACTTC

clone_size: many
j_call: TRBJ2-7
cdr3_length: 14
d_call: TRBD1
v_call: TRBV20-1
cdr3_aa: CSAQIRDRGYEQYF
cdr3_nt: TGCAGTGCTCAAATCCGGGACAGGGGTTACGAGCAGTACTTC

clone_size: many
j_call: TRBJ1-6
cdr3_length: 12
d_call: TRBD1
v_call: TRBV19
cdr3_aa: CASGQGNSPLHF
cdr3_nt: TGTGCCAGCGGACAGGGAAATTCACCCCTCCACTTT

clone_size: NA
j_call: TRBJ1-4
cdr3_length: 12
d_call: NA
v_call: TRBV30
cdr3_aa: CAWKRVNEKLFF
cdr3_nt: TGTGCCTGGAAGCGTGTTAATGAAAAACTGTTTTTT

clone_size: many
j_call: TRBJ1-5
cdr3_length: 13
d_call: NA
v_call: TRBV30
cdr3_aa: CAWSANQNQPQHF
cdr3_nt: TGTGCCTGGAGTGCAAACCAAAATCAGCCCCAGCATTTT

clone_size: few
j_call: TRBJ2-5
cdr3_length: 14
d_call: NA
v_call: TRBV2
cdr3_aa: CASTLNGRYETQYF
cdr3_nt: TGTGCCAGCACCCTAAACGGTAGATATGAGACCCAGTACTTC

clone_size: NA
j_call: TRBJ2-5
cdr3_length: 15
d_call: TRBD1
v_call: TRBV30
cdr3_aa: CAWSTGQGALETQYF
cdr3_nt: TGTGCCTGGAGTACAGGACAGGGGGCTCTTGAGACCCAGTACTTC

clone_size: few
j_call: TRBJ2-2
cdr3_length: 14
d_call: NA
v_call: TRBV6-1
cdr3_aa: CASGAGRRTGELFF
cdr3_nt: TGTGCCAGCGGGGCGGGACGGCGCACCGGGGAGCTGTTTTTT

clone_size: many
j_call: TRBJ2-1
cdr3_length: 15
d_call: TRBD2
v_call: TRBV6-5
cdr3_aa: CASSYGASGRNEQFF
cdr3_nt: TGTGCCAGCAGTTACGGGGCTAGCGGGAGGAATGAGCAGTTCTTC

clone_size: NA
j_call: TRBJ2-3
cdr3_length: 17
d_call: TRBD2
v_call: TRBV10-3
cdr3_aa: CAISETSGRADTDTQYF
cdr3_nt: TGTGCCATCAGTGAGACTAGCGGGAGGGCCGACACAGATACGCAGTATTTT

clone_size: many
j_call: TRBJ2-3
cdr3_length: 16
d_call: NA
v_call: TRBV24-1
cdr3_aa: CATSDSYSARADTQYF
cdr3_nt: TGTGCCACCAGTGATTCCTACTCCGCTAGGGCAGATACGCAGTATTTT

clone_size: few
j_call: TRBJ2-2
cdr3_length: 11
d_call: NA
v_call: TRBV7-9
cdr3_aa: CASSSTGELFF
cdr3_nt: TGTGCCAGCAGTTCCACCGGGGAGCTGTTTTTT

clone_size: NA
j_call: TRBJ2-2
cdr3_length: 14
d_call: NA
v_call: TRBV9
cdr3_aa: CASSATGGAGELFF
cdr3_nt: TGTGCCAGCAGCGCTACAGGAGGTGCCGGGGAGCTGTTTTTT

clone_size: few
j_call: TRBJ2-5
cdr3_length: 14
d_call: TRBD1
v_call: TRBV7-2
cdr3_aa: CASSAGQGWETQYF
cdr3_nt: TGTGCCAGCAGCGCCGGACAGGGCTGGGAGACCCAGTACTTC

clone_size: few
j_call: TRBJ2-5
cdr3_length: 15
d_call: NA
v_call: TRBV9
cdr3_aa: CASSGGQTIQETQYF
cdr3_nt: TGTGCCAGCAGCGGCGGACAGACAATTCAAGAGACCCAGTACTTC

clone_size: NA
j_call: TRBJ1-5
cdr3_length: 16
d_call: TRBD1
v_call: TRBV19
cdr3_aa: CASSMGTGVSNQPQHF
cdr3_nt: TGTGCCAGTAGTATGGGGACAGGTGTTAGCAATCAGCCCCAGCATTTT

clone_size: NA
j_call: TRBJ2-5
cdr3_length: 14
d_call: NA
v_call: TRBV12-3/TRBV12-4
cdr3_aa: CASRWGSDQETQYF
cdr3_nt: TGTGCCAGCCGGTGGGGGAGTGATCAAGAGACCCAGTACTTC

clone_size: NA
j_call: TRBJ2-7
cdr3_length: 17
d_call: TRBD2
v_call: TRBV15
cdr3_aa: CATSRDITGRAFYEQYF
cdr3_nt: TGTGCCACCAGCAGAGATATAACGGGGAGGGCCTTCTACGAGCAGTACTTC

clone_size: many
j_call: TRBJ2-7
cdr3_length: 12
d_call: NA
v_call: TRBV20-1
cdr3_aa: CSGRGQGYEQYF
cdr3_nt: TGCAGTGGTCGAGGGCAGGGATACGAGCAGTACTTC

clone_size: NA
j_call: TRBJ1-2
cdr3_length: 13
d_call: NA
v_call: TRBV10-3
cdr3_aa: CASLRTEAEGYTF
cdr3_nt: TGTGCCAGCCTTAGGACGGAGGCGGAGGGCTACACCTTC

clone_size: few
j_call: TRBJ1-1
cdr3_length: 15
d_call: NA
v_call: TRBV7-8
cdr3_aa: CASSDRDGGGTEAFF
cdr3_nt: TGTGCCAGCAGCGATCGGGACGGTGGGGGAACTGAAGCTTTCTTT

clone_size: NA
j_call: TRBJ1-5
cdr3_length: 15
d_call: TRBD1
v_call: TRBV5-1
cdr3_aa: CASRTGQGENQPQHF
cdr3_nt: TGCGCCAGCAGAACCGGACAGGGTGAGAATCAGCCCCAGCATTTT

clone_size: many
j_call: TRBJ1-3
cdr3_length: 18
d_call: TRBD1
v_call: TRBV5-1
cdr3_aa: CASSLVPGQASSGNTIYF
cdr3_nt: TGCGCCAGCAGCTTGGTTCCGGGACAGGCGAGCTCTGGAAACACCATATATTTT

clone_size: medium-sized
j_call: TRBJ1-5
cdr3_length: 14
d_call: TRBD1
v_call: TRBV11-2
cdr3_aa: CASSQTGTDQPQHF
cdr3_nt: TGTGCCAGCAGCCAGACAGGGACGGATCAGCCCCAGCATTTT

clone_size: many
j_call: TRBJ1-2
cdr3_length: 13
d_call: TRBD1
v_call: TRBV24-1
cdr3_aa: CATSERTGDGYTF
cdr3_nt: TGTGCCACCAGTGAACGGACAGGGGACGGCTACACCTTC

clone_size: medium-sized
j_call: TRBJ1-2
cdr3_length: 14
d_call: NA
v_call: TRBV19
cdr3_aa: CASSVDRFNYGYTF
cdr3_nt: TGTGCCAGTAGTGTGGACAGATTTAACTATGGCTACACCTTC

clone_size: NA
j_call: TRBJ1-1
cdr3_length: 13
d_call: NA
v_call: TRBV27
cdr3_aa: CASSFGGDTEAFF
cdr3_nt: TGTGCCAGCAGTTTTGGGGGAGACACTGAAGCTTTCTTT

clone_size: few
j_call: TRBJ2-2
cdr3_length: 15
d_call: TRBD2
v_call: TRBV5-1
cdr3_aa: CASSRGAGDTGELFF
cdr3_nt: TGCGCCAGCAGCCGGGGAGCGGGGGACACCGGGGAGCTGTTTTTT

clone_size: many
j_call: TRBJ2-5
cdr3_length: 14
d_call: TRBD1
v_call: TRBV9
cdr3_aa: CASSPWARGETQYF
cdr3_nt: TGTGCCAGCAGCCCTTGGGCCAGGGGGGAGACCCAGTACTTC

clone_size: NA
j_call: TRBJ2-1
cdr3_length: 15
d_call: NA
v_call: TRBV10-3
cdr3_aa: CAISDLRAGYNEQFF
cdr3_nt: TGTGCCATCAGTGATTTGCGGGCGGGCTACAATGAGCAGTTCTTC

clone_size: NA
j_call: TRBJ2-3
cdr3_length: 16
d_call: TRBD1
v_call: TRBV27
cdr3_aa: CANFPLGTGGIRYAVF
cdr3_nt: TGTGCCAACTTCCCTTTAGGGACAGGGGGCATCAGATACGCAGTATTT

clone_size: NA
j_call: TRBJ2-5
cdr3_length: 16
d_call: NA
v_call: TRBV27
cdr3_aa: CASSLLRRANQETQYF
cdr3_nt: TGTGCCAGCAGTTTATTACGAAGGGCAAACCAAGAGACCCAGTACTTC

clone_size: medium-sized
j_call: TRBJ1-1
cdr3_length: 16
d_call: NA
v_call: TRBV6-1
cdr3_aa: CASSSRIGQLNTEAFF
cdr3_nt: TGTGCCAGCAGTTCCCGGATCGGGCAGCTGAACACTGAAGCTTTCTTT

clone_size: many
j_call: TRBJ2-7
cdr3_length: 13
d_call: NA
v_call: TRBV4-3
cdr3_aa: CASSQVQGDEQYF
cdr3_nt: TGCGCCAGCAGCCAAGTTCAGGGAGACGAGCAGTACTTC

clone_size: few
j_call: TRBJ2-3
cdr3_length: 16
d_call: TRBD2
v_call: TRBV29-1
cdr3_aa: CSARGSGSLRADTQYF
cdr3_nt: TGCAGCGCCAGGGGTAGCGGGAGTCTCAGGGCAGATACGCAGTATTTT

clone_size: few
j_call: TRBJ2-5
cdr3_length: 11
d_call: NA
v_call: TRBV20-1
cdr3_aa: CSAMYQETQYF
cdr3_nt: TGCAGTGCTATGTACCAAGAGACCCAGTACTTC

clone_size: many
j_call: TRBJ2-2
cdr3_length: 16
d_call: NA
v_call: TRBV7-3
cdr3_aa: CASSSSGAVNTGELFF
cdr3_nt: TGTGCCAGCAGCTCCTCAGGTGCAGTTAACACCGGGGAGCTGTTTTTT

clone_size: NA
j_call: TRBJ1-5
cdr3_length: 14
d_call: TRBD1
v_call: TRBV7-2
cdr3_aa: CASSTGQPNQPQHF
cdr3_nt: TGTGCCAGCAGCACGGGACAGCCCAATCAGCCCCAGCATTTT

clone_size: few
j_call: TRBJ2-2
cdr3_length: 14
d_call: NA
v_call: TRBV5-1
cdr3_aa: CASSLVGGTGELFF
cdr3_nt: TGCGCCAGCAGCTTGGTGGGGGGCACCGGGGAGCTGTTTTTT

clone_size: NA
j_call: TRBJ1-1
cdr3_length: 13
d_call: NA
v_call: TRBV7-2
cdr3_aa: CASTLGANTEPFF
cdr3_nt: TGTGCCAGCACCCTGGGGGCTAACACTGAACCTTTCTTT

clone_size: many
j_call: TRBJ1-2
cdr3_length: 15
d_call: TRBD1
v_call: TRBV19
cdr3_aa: CASLGQVGANYGYTF
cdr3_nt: TGTGCCAGCCTAGGACAGGTCGGTGCTAACTATGGCTACACCTTC

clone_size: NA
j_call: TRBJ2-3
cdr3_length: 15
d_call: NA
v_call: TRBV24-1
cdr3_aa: CATSDLTQSPDTQYF
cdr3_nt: TGTGCCACCAGTGATTTAACCCAGTCTCCAGATACGCAGTATTTT

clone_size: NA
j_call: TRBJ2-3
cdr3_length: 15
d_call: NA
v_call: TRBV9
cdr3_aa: CASSATGTSTDTQYF
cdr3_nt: TGTGCCAGCAGCGCCACCGGGACTAGCACAGATACGCAGTATTTT

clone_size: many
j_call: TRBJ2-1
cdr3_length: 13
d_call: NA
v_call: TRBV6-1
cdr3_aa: CASSHGHGYEQFF
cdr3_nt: TGTGCCAGCAGTCACGGACACGGGTATGAGCAGTTCTTC